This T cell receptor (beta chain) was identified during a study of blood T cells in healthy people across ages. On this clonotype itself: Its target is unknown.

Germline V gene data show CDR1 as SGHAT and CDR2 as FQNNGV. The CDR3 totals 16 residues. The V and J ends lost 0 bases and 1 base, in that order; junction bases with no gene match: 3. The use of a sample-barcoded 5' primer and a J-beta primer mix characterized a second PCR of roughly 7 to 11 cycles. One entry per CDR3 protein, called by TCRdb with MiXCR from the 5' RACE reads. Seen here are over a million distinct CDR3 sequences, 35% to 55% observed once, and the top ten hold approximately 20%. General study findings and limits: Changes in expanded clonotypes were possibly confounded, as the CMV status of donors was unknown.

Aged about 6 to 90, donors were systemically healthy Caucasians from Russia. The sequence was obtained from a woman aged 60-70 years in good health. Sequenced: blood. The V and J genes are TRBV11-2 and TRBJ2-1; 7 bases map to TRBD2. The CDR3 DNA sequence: TGTGCCAGCAGCTTAGAAGTAGCGGGTTCCTACAATGAGCAGTTCTTC. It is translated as CASSLEVAGSYNEQFF.